The present T cell receptor beta chain was sequenced within a study of T cell responses to AZD1222 COVID-19 vaccine. Study conclusions and caveats: The donor group comprised mostly white British people and more females; the analysis possibly underestimated clonal diversity. Close to half of all spike-specific TCRs reportedly target regions of the variants that are unmutated.

With regard to this clone: Its antigen remains unidentified.

The repertoire was sequenced with immunoSEQ multiplex PCR; TCRdb's copy has only in-frame clones and lacks some. This table holds 65,000 or so clones, over 80% found once. Trimming took off 2 bases at V and 10 bases at J, with 12 bases between the two ends. Germline V gives CDR1 GTSNPN, CDR2 SVGIG (reference sequence). This CDR3 spans 13 amino acids. The clonotype originates from an adult in good health. Material: peripheral blood, obtained on day 0 of AZD1222 vaccination. The chain recombines TRBV30 with TRBJ1-6; D gene unclear. In DNA form, the CDR3 reads TGTGCCTGGAGTCCTCAAGAACGATCACCCCTCCACTTT. This sequence encodes CAWSPQERSPLHF. The full variable domain, its missing parts supplied by reference TRBV30 and TRBJ1-6, is SQTIHQWPATLVQPVGSPLSLECTVEGTSNPNLYWYRQAAGRGLQLLFYSVGIGQISSEVPQNLSASRPQDRQFILSSKKLLLSDSGFYLCAWSPQERSPLHFGNGTRLTVT.